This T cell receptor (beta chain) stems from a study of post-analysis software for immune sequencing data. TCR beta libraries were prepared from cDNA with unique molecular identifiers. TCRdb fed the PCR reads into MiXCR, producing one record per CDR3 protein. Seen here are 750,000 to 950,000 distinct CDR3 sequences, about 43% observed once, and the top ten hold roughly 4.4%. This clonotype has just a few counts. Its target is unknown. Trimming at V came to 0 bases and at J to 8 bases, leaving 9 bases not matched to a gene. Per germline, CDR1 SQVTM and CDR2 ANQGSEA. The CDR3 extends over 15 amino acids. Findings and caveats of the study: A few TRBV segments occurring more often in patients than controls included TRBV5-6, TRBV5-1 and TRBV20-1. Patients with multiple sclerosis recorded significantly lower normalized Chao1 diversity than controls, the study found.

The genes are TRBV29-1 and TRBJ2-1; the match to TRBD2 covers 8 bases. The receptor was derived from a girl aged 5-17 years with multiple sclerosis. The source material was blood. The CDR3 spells CSVEDGGLGADEQFF. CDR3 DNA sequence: TGCAGCGTTGAAGATGGGGGACTAGGAGCCGATGAGCAGTTCTTC.